A selection of T cell receptor beta chains follows, all from one sample in a study of blood T cell repertoires in COVID-19. Assay used: immunoSEQ multiplex PCR; TCRdb lists only in-frame clones, some missing. The sample lists roughly 300,000 clones; 75% to 95% were seen once. The sequenced sample was PBMCs or T cells enriched from blood (not recorded which). The receptors derive from a woman in her thirties who had recovered from COVID-19. Each CDR3 is given with its conserved first and last residue. A D gene is named only where the DNA matches it firmly. A clone size is listed for some rows: how often the clone was seen (once, few, many), or a class if it is expanded.

>.|TRBV27|.|TRBJ1-6
TGTGCCAGCAGTTTAAACGGTCGGTCCTATAATTCACCCCTCCACTTT
CASSLNGRSYNSPLHF
>.|TRBV30|.|TRBJ2-2
TGTGCCTGGAGTCCTCCGAACACCGGGGAGCTGTTTTTT
CAWSPPNTGELFF
>TRBD1|TRBV19|.|TRBJ2-1
TGTGCCAGTAGTATGGGGTCCGGGGGACAGGCGGGTCGAAACAATGAGCAGTTCTTC
CASSMGSGGQAGRNNEQFF
>.|TRBV4-1|.|TRBJ1-2
TGCGCCAGCTCCGCGAGTGGAGGGAACTATGGCTACACCTTC
CASSASGGNYGYTF
>TRBD1|TRBV10-3|.|TRBJ1-1
TGTGCCATCAGTGATATTCCGACAGGGCGGACTGAAGCTTTCTTT
CAISDIPTGRTEAFF
>.|TRBV7-2|.|TRBJ2-5
TGTGCCAGCAGCTTAGCTAACAGGCGGGAGACCCAGTACTTC
CASSLANRRETQYF
>TRBD2|TRBV14|.|TRBJ2-5
TGTGCCAGCAGCTCTAGCGGCTCTATCCAAGAGACCCAGTACTTC
CASSSSGSIQETQYF
>.|TRBV6-1|.|TRBJ2-1
TGTGCCAGCAGTGAAGGGGGGGACAGAGAGTACAATGAGCAGTTCTTC
CASSEGGDREYNEQFF
>.|TRBV5-6|.|TRBJ1-3
TGTGCCAGCAGCTACGTAGACAGACCTGGAAACACCATATATTTT
CASSYVDRPGNTIYF
>.|TRBV10-3|.|TRBJ2-7
TGTGCCATCAGCCAGAACAGTGATTCCTACGAGCAGTACTTC
CAISQNSDSYEQYF
>TRBD1|TRBV9|.|TRBJ1-6
TGTGCCAGCAGCGTAGAGCACAGGGGTCTGGCGTTT
CASSVEHRGLAF
>TRBD1|TRBV11-2|.|TRBJ2-1
TGTGCCAGCAGCTCCCAAACAGGGGGCTTAAATAATGAGCAGTTCTTC
CASSSQTGGLNNEQFF
>.|TRBV28|.|TRBJ1-6
TGTGCCAGCAGTTTTCAGAATTCACCCCTCCACTTT
CASSFQNSPLHF
>.|TRBV5-1|few|TRBJ1-3
TGCGCCAGCAGCAGGGGGTCTGGAAACACCATATATTTT
CASSRGSGNTIYF
>TRBD1|TRBV5-8|.|TRBJ1-5
TGTGCCAGCAGCGGCGGGACAGGGGTCAATCAGCCCCAGCATTTT
CASSGGTGVNQPQHF
>TRBD1|TRBV7-8|.|TRBJ2-3
TGTGCCAGCAGCTTAAGACCACAGGGGGCAGATACGCAGTATTTT
CASSLRPQGADTQYF
>.|TRBV27|few|TRBJ1-1
TGTGCCAGCAGTTTGGGGCAGGCGAGGAACACTGAAGCTTTCTTT
CASSLGQARNTEAFF
>TRBD1|TRBV12-3/TRBV12-4|.|TRBJ2-5
TGTGCCAGCAGCCCTACAAGGGACAGGGACCGGTACTTC
CASSPTRDRDRYF
>.|TRBV9|.|TRBJ2-7
TGTGCCAGCAGCGCCCGTGGGGGGGCCGGCTACGAGCAGTACTTC
CASSARGGAGYEQYF
>TRBD2|TRBV7-8|once|TRBJ2-7
TGTGCCAGCAGCTCTGGTGGACTAGCGGGAGCCTACGAGCAGTACTTC
CASSSGGLAGAYEQYF
>TRBD2|TRBV24-1|.|TRBJ2-1
TGTGCCACGGGACTAGCGGGAGGTAATGAGCAGTTCTTC
CATGLAGGNEQFF
>.|TRBV7-6|.|TRBJ2-1
TGTGCCAGCAGCTTAAACAGGGTAACCTACAATGAGCAGTTCTTC
CASSLNRVTYNEQFF
>.|TRBV28|.|TRBJ2-5
TGTGCCAGCATTGGGGCTAGAGAGACCCAGTACTTC
CASIGARETQYF
>.|TRBV5-4|.|TRBJ2-1
TGTGCCAGCAGCTTGGGCGGGAATGAGCAGTTCTTC
CASSLGGNEQFF
>.|TRBV6-1|once|TRBJ2-7
TGTGCCAGCAGTGAAGGGGCAGGGCCATCCTACGAGCAGTACTTC
CASSEGAGPSYEQYF
>TRBD2|TRBV4-1|.|TRBJ2-1
TGCGCCAGCAGCCAACCGAGGACTAGCGGGAGAAATAAGGAGCAGTTCTTC
CASSQPRTSGRNKEQFF
>TRBD2|TRBV6-2/TRBV6-3|.|TRBJ2-5
TGTGCCAGCAGTTCGCTAGCGGGGGAAGAGACCCAGTACTTC
CASSSLAGEETQYF
>.|TRBV3-1/TRBV3-2|.|TRBJ2-7
TGTGCCAGCAGCCTAGCTGGCCTAGGAGAGCAGTACTTC
CASSLAGLGEQYF
>TRBD2|TRBV4-1|.|TRBJ2-1
TGCGCCAGCAGCCAAGAGGGTAGCGGGAAGGTCGATGAGCAGTTCTTC
CASSQEGSGKVDEQFF
>TRBD1|TRBV6-6|.|TRBJ2-7
TGTGCCAGCAGCCGAATTTTGCTGGAGGGACAGGGAACCTACGAGCAGTACTTC
CASSRILLEGQGTYEQYF
>TRBD1|TRBV7-9|.|TRBJ2-7
TGTGCCAGCAATCCTTTAACAGGGGCGGAGTCCTACGAGCAGTACTTC
CASNPLTGAESYEQYF
>TRBD1|TRBV9|.|TRBJ2-2
TGTGCCAGCGAAGCGGGACAGGGTGAACACGGGGAGCTGTTTTTT
CASEAGQGEHGELFF
>.|TRBV28|.|TRBJ1-2
TGTGCCAGCAGTTTAAGGTCCTCAGGCGCAGCTAACTATGGCTACACCTTC
CASSLRSSGAANYGYTF
>.|TRBV29-1|.|TRBJ1-5
TGCAGCGTTGATGGGGGGGAGGGCACAAATCAGCCCCAGCATTTT
CSVDGGEGTNQPQHF
>.|TRBV10-3|.|TRBJ1-4
TGTGCCATCGGGAGTGTAACTAATGAAAAACTGTTTTTT
CAIGSVTNEKLFF
>TRBD1|TRBV28|.|TRBJ2-7
TGTGCCAGCAGTTTAACGGGACAGGGTCGAGTCGAGCAGTACTTC
CASSLTGQGRVEQYF
>.|TRBV6-1|.|TRBJ2-2
TGTGCCAGCAGTGATTGGCCACTACAGGGCGGGGAGCTGTTTTTT
CASSDWPLQGGELFF
>.|TRBV21-1|.|TRBJ2-4
TGTGCCAGCAGACCAATAGACAGGGACAAAAACATTCAGTACTTC
CASRPIDRDKNIQYF
>TRBD2|TRBV4-1|.|TRBJ2-7
TGCGCCAGCAGCCAAGACACTAGCGGGAGCTCCTACGAGCAGTACTTC
CASSQDTSGSSYEQYF
>.|TRBV12-5|few|TRBJ2-1
TGTGCTAGTGGTCCATCCTCCTACAATGAGCAGTTCTTC
CASGPSSYNEQFF